Listed below are T cell receptor beta chains from one sample, sequenced in a study of cytomegalovirus exposure and HLA in healthy donors. Sequenced by immunoSEQ multiplex PCR; TCRdb stores in-frame clones only, minus some. The repertoire has 110,000 to 150,000 clones, 80% of them found once; the top ten carry 4.5% to 6.5%. Sequenced sample: PBMCs. The source is a male donor in good health and CMV-seronegative. The CDR3 runs from the conserved cysteine through the conserved F or W. The order of the fields is V gene, D gene, clone size, J gene, CDR3 protein, CDR3 DNA. D genes are given only for firm matches. The size entry is marked missing in some rows and otherwise reads once, few, many or a size class.

TRBV5-1	.	.	TRBJ2-6	CASSEVGSGANVLTF	TGCGCCAGCAGCGAGGTCGGGTCCGGGGCCAACGTCCTGACTTTC
TRBV6-9	.	.	TRBJ1-1	CASVVNTEAFF	TGTGCCAGTGTAGTGAACACTGAAGCTTTCTTT
TRBV7-8	.	few	TRBJ1-1	CASSTHRPLTEAFF	TGTGCCAGTTCGACACACCGACCCCTCACTGAAGCTTTCTTT
TRBV13	TRBD1	.	TRBJ2-7	CASSLEDRGYEQYF	TGTGCCAGCAGCTTAGAGGACAGGGGCTACGAGCAGTACTTC
TRBV29-1	TRBD1	.	TRBJ1-1	CSGSLTGGTEAFF	TGCAGCGGGAGTTTGACAGGGGGCACTGAAGCTTTCTTT
TRBV11-2	TRBD2	.	TRBJ2-3	CASSLRGGADTQYF	TGTGCCAGCAGCCTGCGCGGGGGGGCTGATACGCAGTATTTT
TRBV7-2	TRBD1	.	TRBJ2-1	CASSLGGTGYYEQFF	TGTGCCAGCAGCTTAGGAGGGACAGGGTACTATGAGCAGTTCTTC
TRBV7-2	.	.	TRBJ1-2	CASSLAPQYTLSYGYTF	TGTGCCAGCAGCTTAGCCCCACAGTATACCCTTAGCTATGGCTACACCTTC
TRBV11-2	.	.	TRBJ2-3	CASTSELAGRAQYF	TGTGCCAGCACCTCTGAACTGGCGGGAAGAGCGCAGTATTTT
TRBV7-3	.	.	TRBJ2-1	CASSLGGVNEQFF	TGTGCCAGCAGCTTAGGAGGGGTGAATGAGCAGTTCTTC
TRBV30	TRBD1	.	TRBJ1-4	CAWRRDSNEKLFF	TGTGCCTGGCGGCGGGACAGTAATGAAAAACTGTTTTTT
TRBV18	.	.	TRBJ1-1	CASSPAGLGKAFF	TGTGCCAGCTCACCGGCGGGTCTGGGAAAAGCTTTCTTT
TRBV27	TRBD1	.	TRBJ1-1	CASSLSLAGTVTNTEAFF	TGTGCCAGCAGTTTATCGCTAGCCGGGACAGTCACAAACACTGAAGCTTTCTTT
TRBV30	TRBD1	.	TRBJ1-5	CAWSLGQGNQPQHF	TGTGCCTGGAGTTTAGGACAGGGTAATCAGCCCCAGCATTTT
TRBV19	.	.	TRBJ1-2	CASSIETGSRSYTF	TGTGCCAGTAGTATAGAGACAGGTTCCCGCAGCTACACCTTC
TRBV28	.	.	TRBJ1-2	CATGTFIGYTF	TGTGCCACCGGGACATTTATTGGCTACACCTTC
TRBV2	TRBD1	once	TRBJ1-5	CASSALRSDRLDSNQPQHF	TGTGCCAGCAGTGCCCTAAGATCGGACAGGCTAGATAGCAATCAGCCCCAGCATTTT
TRBV7-3	.	.	TRBJ1-1	CASSLGAGAAEAFF	TGTGCCAGCAGCTTAGGGGCAGGGGCTGCTGAAGCTTTCTTT
TRBV5-1	.	.	TRBJ2-5	CASSVRQGGVETQYF	TGCGCCAGCAGCGTCAGACAGGGCGGGGTGGAGACCCAGTACTTC
TRBV7-8	TRBD1	.	TRBJ1-1	CASSSNSGQHKNTEAFF	TGTGCCAGCAGTTCCAACTCGGGACAGCACAAGAACACTGAAGCTTTCTTT
TRBV5-1	TRBD2	once	TRBJ2-1	CASSRGGGSYNEQFF	TGCGCCAGCAGTAGGGGCGGGGGTTCCTACAATGAGCAGTTCTTC
TRBV6-6	TRBD1	.	TRBJ1-1	CASRGQGKTEAFF	TGTGCCAGCAGGGGACAGGGAAAAACTGAAGCTTTCTTT
TRBV7-9	TRBD2	.	TRBJ2-7	CAAGGGDEQYF	TGTGCCGCTGGGGGAGGGGACGAGCAGTACTTC
TRBV4-3	TRBD1	.	TRBJ1-1	CASSHGQEVRGEAFF	TGCGCCAGCAGCCACGGACAGGAGGTAAGGGGTGAAGCTTTCTTT
TRBV11-2	.	.	TRBJ1-1	CASSQAAGRNTEAFF	TGTGCCAGCAGCCAGGCCGCAGGGCGGAACACTGAAGCTTTCTTT
TRBV19	.	.	TRBJ2-7	CASGQIYEQYF	TGTGCCAGTGGACAGATCTACGAGCAGTACTTC
TRBV19	.	.	TRBJ1-4	CASSILGAEKLFF	TGTGCCAGTAGTATACTGGGCGCTGAAAAACTGTTTTTT
TRBV4-3	.	.	TRBJ1-6	CASSQEKEVSPLHF	TGCGCCAGCAGCCAAGAAAAAGAGGTATCACCCCTCCACTTT
TRBV4-1	TRBD1	.	TRBJ1-6	CASSQGGTGRNSPLHF	TGCGCCAGCAGCCAAGGGGGGACAGGAAGGAATTCACCCCTCCACTTT
TRBV2	TRBD1	once	TRBJ1-1	CASGQGEKGPFF	TGTGCCAGCGGACAGGGGGAGAAGGGCCCTTTCTTT
TRBV6-5	TRBD2	.	TRBJ2-2	CASSAGGTGELFF	TGTGCCAGCTCAGCGGGGGGCACCGGGGAGCTGTTTTTT
TRBV9	TRBD2	.	TRBJ2-3	CAIGRASTDTQYF	TGTGCCATCGGGAGGGCGTCTACAGATACGCAGTATTTT
TRBV6-5	TRBD1	few	TRBJ2-2	CASSNTGGFTGELFF	TGTGCCAGCAGTAATACAGGGGGGTTTACCGGGGAGCTGTTTTTT
TRBV2	.	.	TRBJ1-2	CASKEPLGYTF	TGTGCCAGCAAGGAGCCCTTAGGCTACACCTTC
TRBV4-2	TRBD2	.	TRBJ2-3	CASSQAVSLPGTSVYTQYF	TGTGCCAGCAGCCAAGCCGTATCCCTCCCCGGGACTAGCGTTTATACGCAGTATTTT
TRBV28	.	.	TRBJ1-5	CASSFYRTVNQPQHF	TGTGCCAGCAGTTTTTACAGGACAGTTAATCAGCCCCAGCATTTT
TRBV5-6	.	.	TRBJ1-4	CASSFLLGDNEKLFF	TGTGCCAGCAGCTTTTTGTTAGGAGACAATGAAAAACTGTTTTTT
TRBV5-4	TRBD1	.	TRBJ1-2	CASSSPGQAFYGYTF	TGTGCCAGCAGCTCGCCGGGACAGGCTTTCTATGGCTACACCTTC
TRBV5-1	.	.	TRBJ1-2	CASSLAVGLANYGYTF	TGCGCCAGCAGCTTGGCCGTCGGGTTGGCGAACTATGGCTACACCTTC
TRBV29-1	.	.	TRBJ2-1	CSVEVNPPYTHEQFF	TGCAGCGTTGAAGTAAATCCTCCATACACCCATGAGCAGTTCTTC
TRBV4-2	.	.	TRBJ1-1	CASSLMTGNSEAFF	TGTGCCAGCAGCCTTATGACAGGTAATTCTGAAGCTTTCTTT
TRBV7-2	.	.	TRBJ1-2	CASSLQTGGYTF	TGTGCCAGCAGCCTTCAAACGGGTGGCTACACCTTC
TRBV19	.	.	TRBJ2-5	CASSGFQETQYF	TGTGCCAGCTCAGGGTTTCAAGAGACCCAGTACTTC
TRBV29-1	.	.	TRBJ1-2	CSVEVGRGGYTF	TGCAGCGTTGAGGTGGGGCGGGGAGGCTACACCTTC
TRBV7-3	.	.	TRBJ1-6	CASSFGGRAPLHF	TGTGCCAGCAGCTTTGGGGGCCGGGCACCCCTCCACTTT
TRBV7-8	.	.	TRBJ1-1	CASSLVGRGIVEAFF	TGTGCCAGCAGCTTAGTTGGCAGAGGGATTGTAGAAGCTTTCTTT
TRBV9	TRBD1	few	TRBJ2-7	CASSVGLGGSSYEQYF	TGTGCCAGCAGCGTAGGTTTAGGGGGCTCGTCCTACGAGCAGTACTTC
TRBV5-1	.	few	TRBJ1-1	CASSLDRNTEAFF	TGCGCCAGCAGCTTGGACAGGAACACTGAAGCTTTCTTT
TRBV4-3	TRBD1	few	TRBJ1-5	CASSQGTGGGQPQHF	TGCGCCAGCAGCCAAGGGACAGGGGGCGGTCAGCCCCAGCATTTT
TRBV28	.	.	TRBJ2-7	CASSSGYEQYF	TGTGCCAGCAGTTCGGGGTACGAGCAGTACTTC
TRBV2	.	.	TRBJ1-6	CASGGGPNSPLHF	TGTGCCAGCGGGGGGGGCCCAAATTCACCCCTCCACTTT
TRBV2	.	.	TRBJ1-1	CASRTETNTEAFF	TGTGCCAGCAGGACAGAAACGAACACTGAAGCTTTCTTT
TRBV6-5	TRBD2	.	TRBJ2-1	CASRRRLAAYNEQFF	TGTGCCAGCAGACGAAGACTAGCTGCATACAATGAGCAGTTCTTC
TRBV18	.	once	TRBJ2-7	CASSPPGGPAEQYF	TGTGCCAGCTCACCACCGGGGGGGCCGGCCGAGCAGTACTTC
TRBV25-1	.	.	TRBJ1-1	CASSAQSFITEAFF	TGTGCCAGCAGCGCACAATCGTTCATCACTGAAGCTTTCTTT
TRBV29-1	.	.	TRBJ2-3	CSVGGVYTDTQYF	TGCAGCGTGGGCGGGGTTTATACAGATACGCAGTATTTT